The 28 T cell receptor beta chains reported below all come from one sample, sequenced in a study of T cell responses to AZD1222 COVID-19 vaccine. Assay: immunoSEQ multiplex PCR; the TCRdb copy retains only in-frame clones and omits some. In the table there are approximately 110,000 clones, roughly 84% of which are singletons. The starting material was peripheral blood, obtained on day 0 of AZD1222 vaccination. The receptors here all came from an adult in good health.

DNA of the CDR3: TGTGCCTGGGATCGAGATTCACCCCTCCACTTT. The encoded protein is CAWDRDSPLHF. The chain combines TRBV30 with TRBJ1-6; D is ambiguous. Per germline, CDR1 GTSNPN and CDR2 SVGIG (reference sequence). V was cut by 5 bases and J by 8 bases, with 7 bases left in between. The CDR3 spans 11 residues. The full variable domain, with the rest looked up from reference TRBV30 and TRBJ1-6, is SQTIHQWPATLVQPVGSPLSLECTVEGTSNPNLYWYRQAAGRGLQLLFYSVGIGQISSEVPQNLSASRPQDRQFILSSKKLLLSDSGFYLCAWDRDSPLHFGNGTRLTVT.

The CDR3: CASSYSWATTNEKLFF. The CDR3, as DNA: TGTGCCAGCAGTTACTCATGGGCAACAACTAATGAAAAACTGTTTTTT. The V call is TRBV6-5, the J call TRBJ1-4, with D uncertain. Trimming shortened V by 0 bases and J by 0 bases, and 8 bases separated the two germline ends. This CDR3 comprises 16 residues. The germline V gene encodes CDR1 MNHEY and CDR2 SVGAGI.

The CDR3 nucleotides are TGTGCCAGCACCCTTAGGACCTACGACCTCAATGAAAAACTGTTTTTT. Translated, it gives CASTLRTYDLNEKLFF. The chain employs TRBV28 and TRBJ1-4; D gene unclear. The germline V gene encodes CDR1 MDHEN and CDR2 SYDVKM. The CDR3 contains 16 residues. V was pared by 7 bases and J by 5 bases, with 20 bases between.

The chain links TRBV3-1 (or the pseudogene TRBV3-2) to TRBJ1-6; a weak D match, TRBD1 (5 bases). CDR1 LGHDT and CDR2 YNNKEL come from the germline V gene (reference sequence). V lost 4 bases and J 0 bases, leaving 13 bases between the germline ends. CDR3 size: 17 residues. CDR3 nucleotide sequence: TGTGCCAGCAGCCCCTACCCCGACAGCTCCTATAATTCACCCCTCCACTTT. It translates to CASSPYPDSSYNSPLHF.

V usage is TRBV2 and J usage is TRBJ2-7, with a weak D call TRBD2 (6 bases). From germline, CDR1 is SNHLY and CDR2 FYNNEI. Trimming removed 3 bases from V and 4 bases from J, with 16 bases in between. The CDR3 runs 15 residues. CDR3 residues: CASSEGTPTTYEQYF. The CDR3 DNA follows: TGTGCCAGCAGTGAGGGGACTCCAACTACATACGAGCAGTACTTC.

This chain connects TRBV6-5 to TRBJ1-6; 8 bases agree with TRBD1. In germline, CDR1 is MNHEY, CDR2 SVGAGI. The V segment lost 6 bases and the J segment 9 bases; nucleotides outside the gene matches: 4. The CDR3 length is 13 residues. The CDR3 loop reads CASRPGQASPLHF. In nucleotides, the CDR3 is TGTGCCAGCAGGCCGGGACAGGCTTCACCCCTCCACTTT.

This chain joins TRBV6-4 and TRBJ2-3; a possible D gene is TRBD1 (6 bases). The CDR3 spans 15 residues. The ends were cut back, 0 bases at V and 1 base at J, with 8 bases in the middle. Germline V CDR1 and CDR2: MRHNA, SNTAGT. For the CDR3, the DNA is TGTGCCAGCAGTGACTCGCCAGGGGGCACAGATACGCAGTATTTT. Translating it yields CASSDSPGGTDTQYF.

A single count supports this clone. V gene TRBV6-1 combines with J gene TRBJ2-3; 12 bases align to TRBD2. Germline V gives CDR1 MNHNS, CDR2 SASEGT. With 2 bases clipped from V and 4 bases from J, the junction kept 1 base outside the gene matches. This CDR3 contains 15 residues. The CDR3 region is CASSELAGGSDTQYF. CDR3 DNA sequence: TGTGCCAGCAGTGAACTAGCGGGGGGGTCAGATACGCAGTATTTT.

This clone was seen more than once but under ten times. This chain joins TRBV24-1 and TRBJ2-7, with D uncertain. The germline V and J ends were trimmed by 2 bases and 3 bases, with 10 bases remaining between them. The germline gives CDR1 KGHDR, CDR2 SFDVKD. This CDR3 contains 14 residues. CDR3 region: CATSDSLWRYEQYF. For the CDR3, the DNA is TGTGCCACCAGTGATTCCTTGTGGCGCTACGAGCAGTACTTC.

The rearrangement joins TRBV27 to TRBJ2-1; 9 bases map to TRBD1. This CDR3 comprises 13 residues. Germline CDR1 and CDR2: MNHEY and SMNVEV (reference sequence). V was clipped by 5 bases and J by 6 bases; unmatched bases: 2. CDR3 in amino acids: CASSPGQGNEQFF. The CDR3 DNA reads TGTGCCAGCAGTCCGGGACAGGGCAATGAGCAGTTCTTC.

V and J are TRBV15 and TRBJ2-1; the D gene is possibly TRBD2 (5 bases). V was trimmed by 8 bases and J by 0 bases, leaving 11 bases between them. The CDR3 spans 14 residues. Germline values: CDR1 LNHNV, CDR2 YYDKDF (reference sequence). The CDR3, as DNA: TGTGCCACCGGGGAGCCGAGCTCCTACAATGAGCAGTTCTTC. It codes for CATGEPSSYNEQFF.

The chain recombines TRBV6-2 or TRBV6-3 with TRBJ2-1; 12 bases map to TRBD1. The length of the CDR3 is 16 residues. Germline V CDR1 and CDR2: MNHEY, SVGEGT. V dropped 4 bases and J dropped 6; count of bases not matched to a gene: 7. This chain's CDR3 is CASSFSLGQGANEQFF. The CDR3 DNA reads as TGTGCCAGCAGTTTTTCATTGGGACAGGGGGCCAATGAGCAGTTCTTC.

About this clone: The identical CDR3 is also encoded by other nucleotide sequences in the sample. CDR3 loop: CASSETGVNTEAFF. The CDR3 DNA sequence: TGTGCCAGCAGTGAGACAGGAGTGAACACTGAAGCTTTCTTT. The V call is TRBV6-1, the J call TRBJ1-1, with D possibly being TRBD1 (6 bases). The germline CDR1 and CDR2 sequences are MNHNS and SASEGT. The CDR3 runs 14 residues. Trimming took off 3 bases at V and 0 bases at J, with 8 bases between the two ends.

J is TRBJ1-4 and V is TRBV19; no clear D. Trimming cost V 3 bases and J 0 bases, with 8 bases left between them. The CDR3 consists of 15 residues. Germline V gives CDR1 LNHDA, CDR2 SQIVND (reference sequence). The CDR3: CASSIYPATNEKLFF. The CDR3 region has the DNA TGTGCCAGTAGTATTTACCCCGCAACTAATGAAAAACTGTTTTTT.

This chain joins TRBV5-8 and TRBJ1-1; D might be TRBD1 (6 bases). Germline V CDR1 and CDR2: SGHTS, YDEGEE. Deletions cut 0 bases from V and 6 bases from J, with 21 bases between. This CDR3 region has 17 residues. The CDR3 DNA follows: TGTGCCAGCAGCTTGGCCGGGGGGGGGCGATGGCGGGCTGAAGCTTTCTTT. Protein: CASSLAGGGRWRAEAFF.

This chain joins TRBV6-5 and TRBJ1-6; 7 bases are shared with TRBD1. Germline V gene sequence: CDR1 MNHEY, CDR2 SVGAGI. The CDR3 contains 13 residues. V shed 7 bases, J shed 7 bases, and the junction held 4 bases outside the gene matches. The CDR3 is CASNGQANSPLHF. CDR3 sequence (DNA): TGTGCCAGCAACGGACAGGCCAATTCACCCCTCCACTTT.

The rearrangement joins TRBV20-1 to TRBJ1-2; D call uncertain. The CDR3 is made up of 11 amino acids. V lost 3 bases and J lost 11, with 13 bases in between. In germline, CDR1 is DFQATT, CDR2 SNEGSKA (reference sequence). The chain's CDR3 is CSARHVGSYTF. CDR3 sequence (DNA): TGCAGTGCTAGGCACGTCGGGTCTTACACCTTC.

DNA for the CDR3: TGTGCCAGCAGTCCGAGACAGAATCAGCCCCAGCATTTT. It yields the protein CASSPRQNQPQHF. The genes are TRBV27 and TRBJ1-5; D might be TRBD1 (5 bases). The CDR3 runs to 13 residues. Germline V gene data show CDR1 as MNHEY and CDR2 as SMNVEV (reference sequence). V was clipped by 5 bases and J by 4 bases, with 9 bases between them.

The chain employs TRBV24-1 and TRBJ1-2; a possible D gene is TRBD1 (6 bases). V lost 4 bases and J 4 bases, leaving 21 bases between the germline ends. Per the germline V gene, CDR1 is KGHDR and CDR2 is SFDVKD. CDR3 length: 17 amino acids. In nucleotides, the CDR3 is TGTGCCACCAGTGACCGAAGGGAATCAGGGGTCGGCTATGGCTACACCTTC. This sequence encodes CATSDRRESGVGYGYTF.

As for this clone: One end of the junction fails to match germline, which may point to a read error. The chain links TRBV6-5 to TRBJ1-3; 8 bases map to TRBD1. Germline CDR1 is MNHEY and CDR2 is SVGAGI. CDR3 size: 12 residues. The CDR3 region is CAIRWRDRGKEF. The CDR3 DNA is TGTGCCATCAGATGGAGAGACAGGGGCAAGGAGTTT.

In DNA, the CDR3 is TGTGCCAGCAGCGTAGATCCCGTAGCAGGGGGCTACGAGCAGTACTTC. It translates to CASSVDPVAGGYEQYF. V and J are TRBV9 and TRBJ2-7, with TRBD1 identical over 7 bases. In germline, CDR1 is SGDLS, CDR2 YYNGEE. This CDR3 has 16 amino acids. V was clipped by 0 bases and J by 3 bases; unmatched bases: 9.

This clone has only one observation. The chain joins TRBV27 to TRBJ1-2; no definite D call. The CDR3 contains 13 residues. Trimming left V 0 bases short and J 8 bases short, with 10 bases between. The germline V gene has CDR1 MNHEY and CDR2 SMNVEV (reference sequence). For the CDR3, the DNA is TGTGCCAGCAGTTTATCCCCCTCGATCGGCTACACCTTC. Protein product: CASSLSPSIGYTF.

CDR3 sequence reads: CASSQSSDREYEQYF. DNA for the CDR3: TGCGCCAGCAGTCAATCTAGTGACAGGGAATACGAGCAGTACTTC. The chain employs TRBV23-1 and TRBJ2-7; 7 bases align to TRBD1. TRBV23-1 is an open reading frame, and its role is uncertain. J gave up 4 bases and V 0 bases, and 6 bases lay outside the gene matches. The CDR3 is 15 amino acids.

The rearrangement links TRBV7-6 to TRBJ1-6; D possibly corresponds to TRBD1 (5 bases). This CDR3 has 17 amino acids. Per the germline V gene, CDR1 is SGHVS and CDR2 is FNYEAQ. Deletions cut 5 bases from V and 8 bases from J, with 22 bases between. The CDR3 loop is CASSKEGASEGDSPLHF. The CDR3 DNA reads TGTGCCAGCAGCAAAGAAGGAGCCTCGGAAGGGGATTCACCCCTCCACTTT.

This clone has only one observation. This sequence joins TRBV10-3 and TRBJ2-7; perhaps TRBD2 as D (5 bases). CDR3 length equals 13 residues. CDR1 and CDR2 (germline): ENHRY, SYGVKD. The V and J ends lost 4 bases and 5 bases respectively, with 12 bases between them. The chain's CDR3 is CAISGEGLNEQYF. CDR3 in DNA: TGTGCCATCAGTGGTGAGGGTCTGAACGAGCAGTACTTC.

This clone was recorded once. This chain joins TRBV2 and TRBJ1-1; TRBD1 might be the D (5 bases). Germline loops: CDR1 SNHLY, CDR2 FYNNEI. The CDR3 totals 12 residues. V dropped 8 bases and J dropped 3 bases, with 10 bases sitting between them. The CDR3, as DNA: TGTGCCAGCGGCGAAGGGGACACTGAAGCTTTCTTT. It specifies CASGEGDTEAFF. Together with reference TRBV2 and TRBJ1-1, the CDR3 gives the full variable domain: EPEVTQTPSHQVTQMGQEVILRCVPISNHLYFYWYRQILGQKVEFLVSFYNNEISEKSEIFDDQFSVERPDGSNFTLKIRSTKLEDSAMYFCASGEGDTEAFFGQGTRLTVV.

The sample holds a few counts of this clone. V usage is TRBV24-1 and J usage is TRBJ2-1, with 9 positions matching TRBD1. Germline loops: CDR1 KGHDR, CDR2 SFDVKD. V lost 9 bases, J lost 5 bases, and 4 bases stayed unmatched. The CDR3 is 13 residues long. CDR3 loop: CATLTGGNNEQFF. In DNA, the CDR3 is TGTGCCACCTTGACAGGGGGTAACAATGAGCAGTTCTTC.

The CDR3 DNA reads as TGTGCCAGCAGCCCGCGACAAAACACCCGGGGGACTGAAGCTTTCTTT. It is translated as CASSPRQNTRGTEAFF. This chain links TRBV7-9 with TRBJ1-1, with D possibly being TRBD1 (5 bases). Germline V lookup: CDR1 SEHNR, CDR2 FQNEAQ (reference sequence). This CDR3 has 16 residues. V was shortened by 5 bases and J by 5 bases, with 21 bases between the two germline ends.